The 24 T cell receptor beta chains presented below share a single source sample, sequenced in a study of regulatory T cells in long-lasting Graves disease. Time point meaning: newly diagnosed GD, antithyroid drugs for less than 3 months. PBMC RNA served as the TCR library source. In building TCR beta libraries, iRepertoire HTBI primers were used together with Arm-PCR of CDR3 regions. TCRdb re-called the multiplex PCR reads with MiXCR, one entry per CDR3 protein. The table lists 360,000 or so distinct CDR3 sequences, about an eighth of them singletons. The sample was also linked to a second study, of T cells in Graves' hyperthyroidism and ophthalmopathy.

The sequencing used peripheral blood mononuclear cells (PBMCs), collected at new diagnosis, from a patient treated with antithyroid drugs. The receptors come from a woman under 30 with Graves disease.

This clonotype was detected only once. A much bigger clone sits one base away, suggesting this may be a read error. The V and J genes are TRBV5-5 and TRBJ2-5; D not certain. CDR1 SGHKS and CDR2 YYEKEE come from the germline V gene (reference sequence). Trimming cost V 2 bases and J 11 bases, with 16 bases left between them. This CDR3 has 13 residues. The CDR3 spells CASSLVQNNEQYF. CDR3 sequence (DNA): TGTGCCAGCAGCTTAGTTCAGAACAATGAGCAGTACTTC.

This chain uses TRBV10-3 with TRBJ2-2; 9 nucleotides agree with TRBD1. Trimming at V came to 3 bases and at J to 5 bases, leaving 4 bases not matched to a gene. The CDR3 runs to 15 residues. Germline CDR1 and CDR2: ENHRY and SYGVKD. The CDR3 nucleotides are TGTGCCATCAGTGACCGGGACAGGGCAACCGGGGAGCTGTTTTTT. This gives the protein CAISDRDRATGELFF.

This clonotype came up many times. V usage is TRBV6-5 and J usage is TRBJ2-7; D unclear. The CDR3 extends over 15 amino acids. V lost 0 bases and J 5 bases, leaving 14 bases between the germline ends. CDR1 and CDR2 from the germline V gene are MNHEY and SVGAGI. The CDR3 sequence is CASSYSKVKADEQYF. The CDR3 nucleotides are TGTGCCAGCAGTTACTCGAAGGTAAAAGCTGACGAGCAGTACTTC.

V usage is TRBV6-1 and J usage is TRBJ2-2; 8 bases map to TRBD2. Germline lookup yields CDR1 MNHNS and CDR2 SASEGT. The junction had 6 bases not matched to a gene; V was cut back by 6 bases and J by 6 bases. The CDR3 has 14 amino acids. The CDR3 region is CASSPSGGAGELFF. In DNA form, the CDR3 reads TGTGCCAGCAGCCCGAGCGGGGGAGCCGGGGAGCTGTTTTTT.

This clonotype came up a few times. The chain joins TRBV9 to TRBJ2-1, with TRBD1 matching 7 bases. V gave up 4 bases and J gave up 2 bases; unmatched junction bases: 6. From germline, CDR1 is SGDLS and CDR2 YYNGEE. CDR3 size: 15 residues. The CDR3 coding sequence is TGTGCCAGCAGCAACCGGGACAGAGCCTACAATGAGCAGTTCTTC. This encodes CASSNRDRAYNEQFF.

V gene TRBV5-8 combines with J gene TRBJ2-2; tentatively, D is TRBD1 (6 bases). There are 13 residues in the CDR3. Germline values: CDR1 SGHTS, CDR2 YDEGEE. V lost 10 bases and J lost 1, with 11 bases in between. Here the CDR3 DNA reads TGTGCCGGGCCGGGACAGAACACCGGGGAGCTGTTTTTT. This encodes CAGPGQNTGELFF.

This clonotype has ten or more counts. The chain couples TRBV7-9 to TRBJ2-7; TRBD1 is a possible D gene (5 bases). V was cut by 5 bases and J by 3 bases, with 14 bases left in between. The CDR3 spans 14 residues. The germline V gene encodes CDR1 SEHNR and CDR2 FQNEAQ (reference sequence). The DNA for the CDR3 is TGTGCCAGCAGCCCGACAGACCTCAACTACGAGCAGTACTTC. Its translation is CASSPTDLNYEQYF.

This clonotype was seen a handful of times. The V gene is TRBV7-3, the J gene TRBJ2-1; D is tentatively TRBD1 or TRBD2 (5 bases each). Germline lookup yields CDR1 SGHTA and CDR2 FQGTGA. The CDR3 is made up of 16 amino acids. Trimming left V 4 bases short and J 5 bases short, with 18 bases between. CDR3: CASSSGRPYGDNEQFF. In nucleotides, the CDR3 is TGTGCCAGCAGCTCGGGACGGCCATACGGGGACAATGAGCAGTTCTTC.

This clonotype came up many times. The chain is built from TRBV27 and TRBJ1-4; D remains unclear. The CDR3 consists of 12 residues. The V end lost 5 bases, the J end lost 6 bases, and 7 bases lay between the germline ends. CDR1 MNHEY and CDR2 SMNVEV come from the germline V gene (reference sequence). The CDR3 DNA follows: TGTGCCAGCAGTGATGGGCATGAAAAACTGTTTTTT. This translates into CASSDGHEKLFF.

The chain couples TRBV24-1 to TRBJ1-5; D perhaps matches TRBD1 (5 bases). Germline CDR1 is KGHDR and CDR2 is SFDVKD. This CDR3 contains 16 residues. Trimming removed 3 bases from V and 7 bases from J, with 18 bases in between. CDR3 residues: CATSDPRTIAGQPQHF. The CDR3 region has the DNA TGTGCCACCAGTGATCCTCGGACAATCGCGGGCCAGCCCCAGCATTTT.

This clonotype showed up just a few times. An end of the junction differs from the germline gene, which may be a read error. CDR3 sequence reads: CASSGGTYSYNHNSPPHF. The CDR3 DNA reads as TGTGCCAGCAGTGGGGGGACCTACTCCTACAATCATAATTCACCCCCCCACTTT. The rearrangement joins TRBV5-5 to TRBJ1-6; a possible D gene is TRBD1 (5 bases). The CDR3 length is 18 residues. Per the germline V gene, CDR1 is SGHKS and CDR2 is YYEKEE (reference sequence).

The table lists this clonotype with a few counts. The chain links TRBV20-1 to TRBJ2-3; possible D gene TRBD2, 5 bases. Per the germline V gene, CDR1 is DFQATT and CDR2 is SNEGSKA (reference sequence). The V and J ends lost 0 bases and 6 bases respectively, with 19 bases between them. The CDR3 spans 16 residues. The CDR3 region is CSARERRGPRRDTQYF. CDR3 coding DNA: TGCAGTGCTAGAGAGAGACGAGGGCCTCGGCGGGATACGCAGTATTTT.

This clonotype was observed at least ten times. This sequence joins TRBV29-1 and TRBJ2-2; D is ambiguous. Germline V gives CDR1 SQVTM, CDR2 ANQGSEA. The CDR3 is 11 amino acids. With 4 bases removed from V and 3 bases from J, the gap between germline ends came to 3 bases. CDR3 protein: CSVVDTGELFF. The CDR3 DNA follows: TGCAGCGTTGTGGACACCGGGGAGCTGTTTTTT.

The rearrangement uses TRBV19 and TRBJ2-4, with D possibly matching TRBD2 (6 bases). The CDR3 contains 19 residues. The V gene's germline CDR1 is LNHDA and CDR2 SQIVND (reference sequence). Trimming cost V 6 bases and J 0 bases, with 24 bases left between them. The CDR3 reads CASSSGGGWSLGAKNIQYF. The CDR3 DNA sequence: TGTGCCAGTAGCTCTGGGGGAGGCTGGTCCCTCGGAGCCAAAAACATTCAGTACTTC.

This clonotype was seen repeatedly, ten times or more. The gene calls are TRBV5-6 and TRBJ2-5; 8 bases line up with TRBD1. The junction had 18 bases not matched to a gene; V was cut back by 4 bases and J by 7 bases. This CDR3 is 17 amino acids long. Germline CDR1 is SGHDT and CDR2 is YYEEEE. This chain's CDR3 is CASSRMTGATPRGTQYF. The CDR3, as DNA: TGTGCCAGCAGCCGAATGACAGGGGCGACTCCGAGGGGGACCCAGTACTTC.

Remarks on this clonotype: The germline gene is not matched at one end of the junction; a read error may be the cause. The chain links TRBV20-1 to TRBJ1-2; 9 positions agree with TRBD1. CDR1 is DFQATT, CDR2 SNEGSKA, per germline (reference sequence). This CDR3 has 17 amino acids. The CDR3 bases are TGCAGTGCTAGAGATCCCCCGGGACAGGGCCTACACTATGCCTACACCTTC. Its protein product is CSARDPPGQGLHYAYTF.

The chain combines TRBV7-9 with TRBJ2-3, with 10 nucleotides matching TRBD2. Germline CDR1 SEHNR, CDR2 FQNEAQ (reference sequence). The length of the CDR3 is 16 residues. Germline trimming cut 6 bases from V and 1 base from J; bases unmatched to any gene: 7. The CDR3: CASSLGTSEGTDTQYF. For the CDR3, the DNA is TGTGCCAGCAGTCTAGGGACTAGCGAAGGCACAGATACGCAGTATTTT.

There are many counts of this clonotype. V gene TRBV3-1 combines with J gene TRBJ2-7; D call uncertain. The germline V gene encodes CDR1 LGHDT and CDR2 YNNKEL (reference sequence). Deletions cut 2 bases from V and 0 bases from J, with 11 bases between. This CDR3 is built from 15 residues. CDR3 nucleotide sequence: TGTGCCAGCAGCCAACTCATTTCTAGCTCCTACGAGCAGTACTTC. This translates into CASSQLISSSYEQYF.

Comment on this clonotype: The CDR3 does not close with the conserved phenylalanine or tryptophan, likely indicating a read error. The chain is built from TRBV10-3 and TRBJ2-3, with D maybe TRBD2 (7 bases). The CDR3 length is 14 residues. Germline assignment: CDR1 ENHRY and CDR2 SYGVKD. V was clipped by 7 bases and J by 4 bases, with 15 bases between them. The CDR3 coding sequence is TGTGCCATCAAAGCCGCGGGGGCCCCAGATACGCAGTATCTT. This sequence encodes CAIKAAGAPDTQYL.

At least ten counts were recorded for this clonotype. The V call is TRBV20-1, the J call TRBJ1-1, with D possibly being TRBD1 (6 bases). The V gene lost 0 bases and the J gene lost 3 bases, with 8 bases spanning the gap. CDR3 length: 13 residues. The V gene's germline CDR1 is DFQATT and CDR2 SNEGSKA (reference sequence). CDR3 nucleotides: TGCAGTGCTAGAGATGGGGGGCACACTGAAGCTTTCTTT. Translation gives CSARDGGHTEAFF.

This clonotype was observed at least ten times. The V gene is TRBV5-4, the J gene TRBJ1-1, with unresolved D. The CDR3 covers 16 residues. CDR1 SGHNT and CDR2 YYREEE come from the germline V gene (reference sequence). V lost 9 bases and J lost 1, with 22 bases in between. The CDR3 sequence: CATHALSEVENTEAFF. The CDR3 DNA reads TGTGCCACCCATGCTCTTTCAGAGGTAGAGAACACTGAAGCTTTCTTT. The whole variable domain, filled in from reference TRBV5-4 and TRBJ1-1, reads ETGVTQSPTHLIKTRGQQVTLRCSSQSGHNTVSWYQQALGQGPQFIFQYYREEENGRGNFPPRFSGLQFPNYSSELNVNALELDDSALYLCATHALSEVENTEAFFGQGTRLTVV.

This clonotype was observed a handful of times. This sequence joins TRBV15 and TRBJ2-7; 8 nucleotides agree with TRBD2. Germline lookup yields CDR1 LNHNV and CDR2 YYDKDF (reference sequence). The CDR3 is 16 residues long. V dropped 4 bases and J dropped 4; count of bases not matched to a gene: 12. CDR3 sequence: CATSTTGGGEPYEQYF. The CDR3 DNA follows: TGTGCCACCAGCACCACGGGGGGGGGCGAGCCATACGAGCAGTACTTC.

As for this clonotype: Since a much larger clone is just one base distant, this may be a read error. The rearrangement links TRBV6-2 or TRBV6-3 to TRBJ2-7, with D maybe TRBD1 (6 bases). The CDR3 loop spans 14 amino acids. Germline loops: CDR1 MNHEY, CDR2 SVGEGT. The CDR3 here is CASIKTGLSCEQYF. CDR3 in DNA: TGTGCCAGCATCAAGACAGGCCTCTCCTGCGAGCAGTACTTC.

A remark on this clonotype: This may come from a read error, since a much larger clone is one base off. V usage is TRBV12-3 or TRBV12-4 and J usage is TRBJ1-1; 7 nucleotides align to TRBD1. This CDR3 has 15 residues. Here the CDR3 DNA reads TGTGCCATCAGTTCTCAATACAGGGGTAACACTGAAGCTTTCTTT. Protein: CAISSQYRGNTEAFF.